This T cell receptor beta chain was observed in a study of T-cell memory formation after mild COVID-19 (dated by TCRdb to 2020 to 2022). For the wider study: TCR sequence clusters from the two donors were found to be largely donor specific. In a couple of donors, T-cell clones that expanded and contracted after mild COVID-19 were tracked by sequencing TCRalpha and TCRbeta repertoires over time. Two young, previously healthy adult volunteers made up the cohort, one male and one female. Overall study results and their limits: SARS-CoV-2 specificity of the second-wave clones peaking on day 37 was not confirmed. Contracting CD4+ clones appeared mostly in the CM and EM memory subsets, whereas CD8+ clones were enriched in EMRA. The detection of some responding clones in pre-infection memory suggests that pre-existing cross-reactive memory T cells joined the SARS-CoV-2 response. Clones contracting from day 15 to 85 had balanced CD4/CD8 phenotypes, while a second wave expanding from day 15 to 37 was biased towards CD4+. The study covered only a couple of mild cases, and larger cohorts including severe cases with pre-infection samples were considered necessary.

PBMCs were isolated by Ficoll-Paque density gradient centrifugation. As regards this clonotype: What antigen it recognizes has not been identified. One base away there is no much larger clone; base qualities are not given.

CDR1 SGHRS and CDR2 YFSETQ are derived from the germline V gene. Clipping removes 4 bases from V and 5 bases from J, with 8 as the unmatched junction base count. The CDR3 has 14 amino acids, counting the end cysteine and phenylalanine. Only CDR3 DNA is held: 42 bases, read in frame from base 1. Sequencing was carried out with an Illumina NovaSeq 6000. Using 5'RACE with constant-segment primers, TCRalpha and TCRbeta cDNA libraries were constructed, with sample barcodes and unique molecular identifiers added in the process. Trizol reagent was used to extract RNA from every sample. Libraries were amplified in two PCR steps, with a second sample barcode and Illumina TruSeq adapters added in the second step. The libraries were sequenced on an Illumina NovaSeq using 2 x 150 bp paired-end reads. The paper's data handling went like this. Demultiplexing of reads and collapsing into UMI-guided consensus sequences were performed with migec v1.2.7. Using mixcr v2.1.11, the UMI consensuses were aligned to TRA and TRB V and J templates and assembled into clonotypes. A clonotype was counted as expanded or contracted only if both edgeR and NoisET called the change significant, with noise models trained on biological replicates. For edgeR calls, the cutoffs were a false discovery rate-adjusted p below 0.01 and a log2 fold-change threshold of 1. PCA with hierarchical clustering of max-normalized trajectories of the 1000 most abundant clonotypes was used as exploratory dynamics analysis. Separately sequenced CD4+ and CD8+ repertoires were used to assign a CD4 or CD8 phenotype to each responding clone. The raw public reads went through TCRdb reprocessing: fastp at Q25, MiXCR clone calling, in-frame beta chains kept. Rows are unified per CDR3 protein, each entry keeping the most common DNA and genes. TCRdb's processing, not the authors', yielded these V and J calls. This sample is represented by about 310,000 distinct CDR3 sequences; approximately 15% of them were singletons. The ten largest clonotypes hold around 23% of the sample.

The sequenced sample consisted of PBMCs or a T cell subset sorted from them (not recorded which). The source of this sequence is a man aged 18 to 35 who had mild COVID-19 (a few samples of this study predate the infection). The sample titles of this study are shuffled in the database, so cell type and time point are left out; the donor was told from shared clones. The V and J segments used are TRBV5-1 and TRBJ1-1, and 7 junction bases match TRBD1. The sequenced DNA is TGCGCCAGCAGCAGTCAGGGGGGAGAGACTGAAGCTTTCTTT. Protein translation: CASSSQGGETEAFF.